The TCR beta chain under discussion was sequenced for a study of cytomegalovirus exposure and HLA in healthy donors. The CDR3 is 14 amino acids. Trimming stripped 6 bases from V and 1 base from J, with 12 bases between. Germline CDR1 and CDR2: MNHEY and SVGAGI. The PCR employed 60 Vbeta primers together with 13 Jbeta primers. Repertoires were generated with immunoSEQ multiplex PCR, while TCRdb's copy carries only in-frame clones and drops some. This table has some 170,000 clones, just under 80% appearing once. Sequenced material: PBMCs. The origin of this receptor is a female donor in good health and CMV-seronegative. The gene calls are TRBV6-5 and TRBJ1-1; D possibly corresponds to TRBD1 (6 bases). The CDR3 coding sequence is TGTGCCAGCAGAACAGGGTTGGCGAACACTGAAGCTTTCTTT. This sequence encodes CASRTGLANTEAFF.